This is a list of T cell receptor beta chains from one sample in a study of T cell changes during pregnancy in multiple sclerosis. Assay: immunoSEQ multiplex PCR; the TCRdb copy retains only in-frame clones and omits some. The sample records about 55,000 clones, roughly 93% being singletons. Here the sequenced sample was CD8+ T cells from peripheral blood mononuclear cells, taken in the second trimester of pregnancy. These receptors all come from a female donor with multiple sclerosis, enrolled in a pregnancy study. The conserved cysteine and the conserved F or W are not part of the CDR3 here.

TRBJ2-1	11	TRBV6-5	ASRSGEYNEQF
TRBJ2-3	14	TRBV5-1	ASSHFTSGGPDTQY
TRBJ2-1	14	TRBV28	ASSANSGRANDEQF
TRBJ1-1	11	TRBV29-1	SGRGQSSTEAF
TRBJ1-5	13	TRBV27	ASSFSVGGNQPQH
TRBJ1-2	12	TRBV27	ASSHGQADYGYT
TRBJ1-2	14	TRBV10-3	AISDYLTGGAYGYT
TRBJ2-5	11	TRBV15	ATSRATGQTQY
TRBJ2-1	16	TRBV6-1	ASSDFPGDQGSYNEQF
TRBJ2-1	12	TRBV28	ASSLGLVGNEQF
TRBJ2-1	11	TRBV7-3	ASSYPGDNEQF
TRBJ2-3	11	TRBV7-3	ASSLTAGDTQY
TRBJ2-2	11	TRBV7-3	ASSSQGPGELF
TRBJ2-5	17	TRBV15	ATSRSTLAGGPREETQY
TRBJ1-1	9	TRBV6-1	ASSESTEAF
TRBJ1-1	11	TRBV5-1	ASSLTVNTEAF
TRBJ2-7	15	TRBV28	ASSQGLAGGLFDEQY
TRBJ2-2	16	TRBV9	ASSVFSGRGLGAGELF
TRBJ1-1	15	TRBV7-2	ASSPDPWGRVAVEAF
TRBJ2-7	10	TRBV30	AWSRRPHEQY
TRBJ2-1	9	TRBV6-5	ASTSGNEQF
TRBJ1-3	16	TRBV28	ASSTYGPGPHSGNTIY